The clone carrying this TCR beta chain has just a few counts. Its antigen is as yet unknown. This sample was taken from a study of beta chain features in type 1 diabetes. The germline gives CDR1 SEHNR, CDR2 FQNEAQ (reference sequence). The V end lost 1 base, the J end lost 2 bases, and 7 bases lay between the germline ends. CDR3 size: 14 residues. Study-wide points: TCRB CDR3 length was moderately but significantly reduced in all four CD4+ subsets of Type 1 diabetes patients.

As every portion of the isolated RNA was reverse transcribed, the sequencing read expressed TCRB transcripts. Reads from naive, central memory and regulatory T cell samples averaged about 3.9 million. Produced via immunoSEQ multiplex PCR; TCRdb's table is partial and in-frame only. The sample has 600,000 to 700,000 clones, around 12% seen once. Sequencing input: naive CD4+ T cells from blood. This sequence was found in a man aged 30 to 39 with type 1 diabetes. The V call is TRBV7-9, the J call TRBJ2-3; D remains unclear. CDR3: CASSLDQHTDTQYF. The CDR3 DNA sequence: TGTGCCAGCAGCTTAGACCAGCACACAGATACGCAGTATTTT.